The TCR beta chain described here comes from a study of blood T cell repertoires in COVID-19. Participants spanned ages roughly 18 to 95 years and resided in some 22 US areas. Participants reported their clinical history, and cohort assignment relied on those reports. Among Cohort 3 donors, those recovered had two negative PCRs, clearance, or symptom resolution. How the authors handled the data: Estimated nucleated cell counts came from reference gene primer amplification. The data were produced by immunoSEQ multiplex PCR, yet TCRdb's version contains in-frame clones alone and is incomplete. V and J calls and clone size are as listed in that table; D and trimming were resolved from the DNA. In the table there are 200,000 to 300,000 clones, about 89% of which are singletons. Looked up from germline, CDR1 is SNHLY and CDR2 is FYNNEI. Between the trimmed V and J ends, which lost 6 bases and 10 bases, there was a span of 16 bases. The CDR3 consists of 13 residues.

Sequences were obtained from PBMCs or T cells enriched from blood (not recorded which). The sequence was collected from a man aged 35 to 55 who had recovered from COVID-19. This rearrangement joins TRBV2 to TRBJ2-1, with D hard to call. CDR3 protein: CASRPDTFMEQFF. CDR3 nucleotide sequence: TGTGCCAGCAGACCAGACACTTTCATGGAGCAGTTCTTC.